This is a list of T cell receptor beta chains from one sample in a study of blood T cell repertoires in COVID-19. Repertoires were generated with immunoSEQ multiplex PCR, while TCRdb's copy carries only in-frame clones and drops some. The top ten clones hold roughly 10% of a sample with about 300,000 clones, more than 75% of them seen once. The source material was PBMCs or T cells enriched from blood (not recorded which). The receptors come from a young woman who had recovered from COVID-19. Each CDR3 is given with its conserved first and last residue. A D gene is named only where the DNA matches it firmly. Where a row states a size, it is once, few, many or the class of an expanded clone; other rows omit it.

CDR3 DNA: TGTGCCAGCTCACAGGAGGGACTGGTCAACTACGAGCAGTACTTC; CDR3 protein: CASSQEGLVNYEQYF; V gene: TRBV18; clone size: NA; D gene: NA; J gene: TRBJ2-7
CDR3 DNA: TGTGCCAGCAGTTCAACGGATTCACCCCTCCACTTT; CDR3 protein: CASSSTDSPLHF; V gene: TRBV28; clone size: NA; D gene: NA; J gene: TRBJ1-6
CDR3 DNA: TGCGCCAGCAGCCAAGATGAGAGCAGCGTTTCCTACGAGCAGTACTTC; CDR3 protein: CASSQDESSVSYEQYF; V gene: TRBV4-1; clone size: NA; D gene: NA; J gene: TRBJ2-7
CDR3 DNA: TGTGCCAGCAGCCCCTTAGCGGGGGACACTGAAGCTTTCTTT; CDR3 protein: CASSPLAGDTEAFF; V gene: TRBV5-4; clone size: NA; D gene: NA; J gene: TRBJ1-1
CDR3 DNA: TGTGCCAGCAGCACCCGGACAGGGGGCATGGCCAATGAGCAGTTCTTC; CDR3 protein: CASSTRTGGMANEQFF; V gene: TRBV11-3; clone size: NA; D gene: TRBD1; J gene: TRBJ2-1
CDR3 DNA: TGTGCCAGCAGTTATAACAGGAACACTGAAGCTTTCTTT; CDR3 protein: CASSYNRNTEAFF; V gene: TRBV25-1; clone size: NA; D gene: NA; J gene: TRBJ1-1
CDR3 DNA: TGTGCCAGCAGTGACAGGGGAGGGTACACTGAAGCTTTCTTT; CDR3 protein: CASSDRGGYTEAFF; V gene: TRBV28; clone size: NA; D gene: TRBD1; J gene: TRBJ1-1
CDR3 DNA: TGTGCCTGGGAGAGTCGACAGGGAAGGAACTATGGCTACACCTTC; CDR3 protein: CAWESRQGRNYGYTF; V gene: TRBV30; clone size: NA; D gene: TRBD1; J gene: TRBJ1-2
CDR3 DNA: TGTGCCAGCAGACCCCCCACAGGGGGCAAGGCTGAAGCTTTCTTT; CDR3 protein: CASRPPTGGKAEAFF; V gene: TRBV7-9; clone size: NA; D gene: TRBD1; J gene: TRBJ1-1
CDR3 DNA: TGTGCCAGCTGGCCAGGGGACTATGGCTACACCTTC; CDR3 protein: CASWPGDYGYTF; V gene: TRBV2; clone size: once; D gene: NA; J gene: TRBJ1-2
CDR3 DNA: TGTGCCAGCACTTATATTCCGGGACAGGGTTTGGATGAGCAGTTCTTC; CDR3 protein: CASTYIPGQGLDEQFF; V gene: TRBV2; clone size: NA; D gene: TRBD1; J gene: TRBJ2-1
CDR3 DNA: TGCGCCAGCAGCCAAGGAGGGACAGTCCAAGAGACCCAGTACTTC; CDR3 protein: CASSQGGTVQETQYF; V gene: TRBV4-1; clone size: NA; D gene: TRBD1; J gene: TRBJ2-5
CDR3 DNA: TGTGCCAGCAGCTTGGCTAGAGGCAATGAGCAGTTCTTC; CDR3 protein: CASSLARGNEQFF; V gene: TRBV5-4; clone size: NA; D gene: NA; J gene: TRBJ2-1
CDR3 DNA: TGTGCCAGCAGTTATCTTTCCAGAACTGGCTACACCTTC; CDR3 protein: CASSYLSRTGYTF; V gene: TRBV6-5; clone size: NA; D gene: NA; J gene: TRBJ1-2
CDR3 DNA: TGTGCCTGGAGTCCCCAACAGGGGTGGAATGAGCAGTTCTTC; CDR3 protein: CAWSPQQGWNEQFF; V gene: TRBV30; clone size: NA; D gene: TRBD1; J gene: TRBJ2-1
CDR3 DNA: TGCGCCAGCAGCTTCGGGACAGGAAATGTGGGGTATGGCTACACCTTC; CDR3 protein: CASSFGTGNVGYGYTF; V gene: TRBV5-1; clone size: NA; D gene: TRBD1; J gene: TRBJ1-2
CDR3 DNA: TGCGCCAGCAGCTTGACAGGATCAACTAATGAAAAACTGTTTTTT; CDR3 protein: CASSLTGSTNEKLFF; V gene: TRBV5-1; clone size: NA; D gene: NA; J gene: TRBJ1-4
CDR3 DNA: TGTGCCAGCAGCTTGCCTGCAGCGGGGGGCAATGAGCAGTTCTTC; CDR3 protein: CASSLPAAGGNEQFF; V gene: TRBV7-8; clone size: NA; D gene: TRBD2; J gene: TRBJ2-1
CDR3 DNA: TGTGCCAGCAGTTTAGTACAGCCGAACACTGAAGCTTTCTTT; CDR3 protein: CASSLVQPNTEAFF; V gene: TRBV28; clone size: NA; D gene: NA; J gene: TRBJ1-1
CDR3 DNA: TGTGCCAGCAGCTCCCCGGACAGGGGACCCTACAATGAGCAGTTCTTC; CDR3 protein: CASSSPDRGPYNEQFF; V gene: TRBV7-6; clone size: NA; D gene: TRBD1; J gene: TRBJ2-1
CDR3 DNA: TGTGCCAGCAGCCCGGGACAGTCCTCCTACGAGCAGTACTTC; CDR3 protein: CASSPGQSSYEQYF; V gene: TRBV9; clone size: NA; D gene: TRBD1; J gene: TRBJ2-7
CDR3 DNA: TGTGCCAGCAGCTCCTTGGGGACAGGGAATGGCTACACCTTC; CDR3 protein: CASSSLGTGNGYTF; V gene: TRBV5-4; clone size: NA; D gene: TRBD1; J gene: TRBJ1-2
CDR3 DNA: TGTGCCTGGAGGGACAACGGGCGGCCTGAAGCTTTCTTT; CDR3 protein: CAWRDNGRPEAFF; V gene: TRBV30; clone size: NA; D gene: NA; J gene: TRBJ1-1
CDR3 DNA: TGTGCCAGCAGCCCGCCGAGCGGGCTCTACGAGCAGTACTTC; CDR3 protein: CASSPPSGLYEQYF; V gene: TRBV7-8; clone size: NA; D gene: NA; J gene: TRBJ2-7
CDR3 DNA: TGCGCCAGCAGCCCGAACGAGGATCAGCCCCAGCATTTT; CDR3 protein: CASSPNEDQPQHF; V gene: TRBV4-1; clone size: NA; D gene: NA; J gene: TRBJ1-5
CDR3 DNA: TGTGCCAGCAGTGGGGACAGCAGACCTAACTCTGGAAACACCATATATTTT; CDR3 protein: CASSGDSRPNSGNTIYF; V gene: TRBV2; clone size: NA; D gene: TRBD1; J gene: TRBJ1-3
CDR3 DNA: TGTGCCAGCTCACTACCACTAGCGGGAGGGCATGTCAATGAGCAGTTCTTC; CDR3 protein: CASSLPLAGGHVNEQFF; V gene: TRBV18; clone size: NA; D gene: TRBD2; J gene: TRBJ2-1
CDR3 DNA: TGTGCCAGTAGCCTACTAGCGGGATTGGTCAATGAGCAGTTCTTC; CDR3 protein: CASSLLAGLVNEQFF; V gene: TRBV19; clone size: NA; D gene: TRBD2; J gene: TRBJ2-1
CDR3 DNA: TGCGCCAGCAGCTTACAGGGGACGGTCTCTGGAAACACCATATATTTT; CDR3 protein: CASSLQGTVSGNTIYF; V gene: TRBV5-1; clone size: NA; D gene: TRBD1; J gene: TRBJ1-3
CDR3 DNA: TGTGCCAGCAGGCCGGCGGCGAACACCGGGGAGCTGTTTTTT; CDR3 protein: CASRPAANTGELFF; V gene: TRBV3-1/TRBV3-2; clone size: NA; D gene: NA; J gene: TRBJ2-2
CDR3 DNA: TGTGCCAGCAGTCCTCGGACAGGGGGGAACACTGAAGCTTTCTTT; CDR3 protein: CASSPRTGGNTEAFF; V gene: TRBV2; clone size: NA; D gene: TRBD1; J gene: TRBJ1-1
CDR3 DNA: TGTGCCAGCAGTTTCGACAGGGAGGACAATCAGCCCCAGCATTTT; CDR3 protein: CASSFDREDNQPQHF; V gene: TRBV6-5; clone size: NA; D gene: TRBD1; J gene: TRBJ1-5
CDR3 DNA: TGTGCCTGGAGTGGGGGACAGGGAAACACTGAAGCTTTCTTT; CDR3 protein: CAWSGGQGNTEAFF; V gene: TRBV30; clone size: NA; D gene: TRBD1; J gene: TRBJ1-1
CDR3 DNA: TGTGCCAGCAGTGAAGGGCTAGCGGGGGTTTGGCGATACTTC; CDR3 protein: CASSEGLAGVWRYF; V gene: TRBV2; clone size: NA; D gene: TRBD2; J gene: TRBJ2-7
CDR3 DNA: TGTGCCAGCACCTCCGGGACAGCGAACACCGGGGAGCTGTTTTTT; CDR3 protein: CASTSGTANTGELFF; V gene: TRBV6-5; clone size: NA; D gene: TRBD1; J gene: TRBJ2-2
CDR3 DNA: TGCGCCAGCAGTGAGCCGGGAGCTTCGGTCGATGAGCAGTTCTTC; CDR3 protein: CASSEPGASVDEQFF; V gene: TRBV10-1; clone size: NA; D gene: NA; J gene: TRBJ2-1
CDR3 DNA: TGTGCCAGCAGCTTTAACAGCCCAACAGATACGCAGTATTTT; CDR3 protein: CASSFNSPTDTQYF; V gene: TRBV7-9; clone size: NA; D gene: NA; J gene: TRBJ2-3
CDR3 DNA: TGCGCCAGCAGCCAAGGAATCGGGGGAAGCTACACCTTC; CDR3 protein: CASSQGIGGSYTF; V gene: TRBV4-1; clone size: NA; D gene: NA; J gene: TRBJ1-2
CDR3 DNA: TGTGCCAGCAGTGACGCGGCGAACACCGGGGAGCTGTTTTTT; CDR3 protein: CASSDAANTGELFF; V gene: TRBV25-1; clone size: NA; D gene: NA; J gene: TRBJ2-2
CDR3 DNA: TGTGCCTGGAGCCCCGGAGGTAGCAATCAGCCCCAGCATTTT; CDR3 protein: CAWSPGGSNQPQHF; V gene: TRBV30; clone size: once; D gene: NA; J gene: TRBJ1-5
CDR3 DNA: TGTGCCAGCAGCTTGGGGGGGCAAGAGACCCAGTACTTC; CDR3 protein: CASSLGGQETQYF; V gene: TRBV7-9; clone size: NA; D gene: TRBD2; J gene: TRBJ2-5
CDR3 DNA: TGCGCCAGCAGCCACCCCGCCGTCGGCAGGGGCAATCAGCCCCAGCATTTT; CDR3 protein: CASSHPAVGRGNQPQHF; V gene: TRBV4-1; clone size: few; D gene: NA; J gene: TRBJ1-5
CDR3 DNA: TGTGCCAGCAGCAAAGCAGGGACAGGGGTGAATGAATCCTATAATTCACCCCTCCACTTT; CDR3 protein: CASSKAGTGVNESYNSPLHF; V gene: TRBV21-1; clone size: NA; D gene: NA; J gene: TRBJ1-6
CDR3 DNA: TGTGCCAGCAGCAAATTGGACAGTTTAAAAACCTCCTATAATTCACCCCTCCACTTT; CDR3 protein: CASSKLDSLKTSYNSPLHF; V gene: TRBV28; clone size: NA; D gene: NA; J gene: TRBJ1-6
CDR3 DNA: TGTGCCAGCACGGTGGGGAGCACTGAAGCTTTCTTT; CDR3 protein: CASTVGSTEAFF; V gene: TRBV13; clone size: NA; D gene: NA; J gene: TRBJ1-1
CDR3 DNA: TGTGCCAGCAGTGTGGCGTCGACAAACCACGAGCAGTACTTC; CDR3 protein: CASSVASTNHEQYF; V gene: TRBV2; clone size: NA; D gene: NA; J gene: TRBJ2-7
CDR3 DNA: TGTGCCAGCACCTCAGACAGGGGTGAGAATTCACCCCTCCACTTT; CDR3 protein: CASTSDRGENSPLHF; V gene: TRBV7-9; clone size: NA; D gene: TRBD1; J gene: TRBJ1-6
CDR3 DNA: TGTGCCAGCAGCCAAGGGGGGCGGGATGAGCAGTTCTTC; CDR3 protein: CASSQGGRDEQFF; V gene: TRBV3-1/TRBV3-2; clone size: few; D gene: NA; J gene: TRBJ2-1